These 22 T cell receptor beta chains came from one sample sequenced in a study of identical twins. Each CDR3 protein gets one entry after TCRdb re-called the 5' RACE reads with MiXCR. The sample records hundreds of thousands of distinct CDR3 sequences, less than 10% being singletons. These data also formed part of another study, on yellow fever vaccine responses in identical twins.

The sample comprised PBMCs. The receptors here all came from a woman younger than 35 in good health.

V and J are TRBV6-2 or TRBV6-3 and TRBJ1-1; 10 nucleotides align to TRBD1. The CDR3 is 14 amino acids. Unmatched junction bases numbered 9, after V lost 6 bases and J lost 8 bases. CDR1 is MNHEY, CDR2 SVGEGT, per germline. CDR3 bases: TGTGCCAGCAGGCGGACAGGGGGTGTTTTGGAAGCTTTCTTT. Protein product: CASRRTGGVLEAFF.

This clonotype appeared many times. The chain combines TRBV11-2 with TRBJ2-3; 7 bases line up with TRBD1. V was pared by 2 bases and J by 2 bases, with 7 bases of the junction left unmatched. The V gene's germline CDR1 is SGHAT and CDR2 FQNNGV. CDR3 length: 16 amino acids. This CDR3 is CASSLTDRLLTDTQYF. As DNA, the CDR3 is TGTGCCAGCAGCTTAACGGACAGGCTACTCACAGATACGCAGTATTTT. The whole variable domain, filled in from reference TRBV11-2 and TRBJ2-3, reads EAGVAQSPRYKIIEKRQSVAFWCNPISGHATLYWYQQILGQGPKLLIQFQNNGVVDDSQLPKDRFSAERLKGVDSTLKIQPAKLEDSAVYLCASSLTDRLLTDTQYFGPGTRLTVL.

There are many counts of this clonotype. V gene TRBV13 combines with J gene TRBJ2-5, with 7 bases lining up with TRBD2. Trimming removed 2 bases from V and 0 bases from J; junction bases left unmatched: 3. This CDR3 contains 15 residues. Germline V gene data show CDR1 as PRHDT and CDR2 as FYEKMQ (reference sequence). The CDR3 loop reads CASSLRGGHQETQYF. CDR3 DNA sequence: TGTGCCAGCAGCTTACGCGGGGGACACCAAGAGACCCAGTACTTC.

V gene TRBV7-8 combines with J gene TRBJ1-4; a weak D match, TRBD1 (5 bases). Germline V gene lookup returns CDR1 SGHVS and CDR2 FQNEAQ. The CDR3 length is 15 residues. Between the trimmed V and J ends, which lost 0 bases and 8 bases, there was a span of 13 bases. CDR3 loop: CASSLAAGRKEKLFF. The CDR3 bases are TGTGCCAGCAGCTTAGCGGCAGGGAGGAAGGAAAAACTGTTTTTT.

There are a few counts of this clonotype. The rearrangement joins TRBV12-3 or TRBV12-4 to TRBJ2-3, with 8 bases aligning to TRBD2. This CDR3 has 16 residues. The junction had 14 bases not matched to a gene; V was cut back by 4 bases and J by 8 bases. The CDR3 spells CASSWAEGSGVGTQYF. For the CDR3, the DNA is TGTGCCAGCAGTTGGGCGGAGGGTAGCGGGGTGGGTACGCAGTATTTT.

CDR3 protein: CSARFTGGNTEAFF. As DNA, the CDR3 is TGCAGTGCTAGGTTTACAGGGGGCAACACTGAAGCTTTCTTT. The chain recombines TRBV20-1 with TRBJ1-1, with 9 bases aligning to TRBD1. Germline assignment: CDR1 DFQATT and CDR2 SNEGSKA (reference sequence). The CDR3 totals 14 residues. With 3 bases clipped from V and 2 bases from J, the junction kept 4 bases outside the gene matches.

The sample holds a few counts of this clonotype. The J gene is TRBJ2-7, the V gene TRBV9; 7 bases match TRBD1. Germline CDR1 SGDLS, CDR2 YYNGEE. The V segment lost 4 bases and the J segment 1 base; nucleotides outside the gene matches: 5. The CDR3 sequence is 14 residues long. The CDR3: CASSSQDRSYEQYF. The CDR3 DNA reads TGTGCCAGCAGCTCGCAGGACAGGTCCTACGAGCAGTACTTC.

This clonotype was observed a few times. The rearrangement uses TRBV4-3 and TRBJ2-3; D unresolved. This CDR3 has 14 amino acids. V was trimmed by 0 bases and J by 4 bases, leaving 8 bases between them. Germline lookup yields CDR1 LGHNA and CDR2 YSLEER. The CDR3 here is CASSQDHGPDTQYF. For the CDR3, the DNA is TGCGCCAGCAGCCAAGATCACGGTCCAGATACGCAGTATTTT.

Only a few counts were recorded for this clonotype. The V and J genes are TRBV5-1 and TRBJ2-3; D possibly corresponds to TRBD1 (6 bases). The length of the CDR3 is 13 residues. Germline CDR1 SGHRS, CDR2 YFSETQ. V lost 3 bases, J lost 6 bases, and 11 bases lay in between. The CDR3 nucleotides read TGCGCCAGCAGCTGGGGAACAGGGGATACGCAGTATTTT. As protein: CASSWGTGDTQYF. Using reference TRBV5-1 and TRBJ2-3 for the parts outside the CDR3, the full variable domain is KAGVTQTPRYLIKTRGQQVTLSCSPISGHRSVSWYQQTPGQGLQFLFEYFSETQRNKGNFPGRFSGRQFSNSRSEMNVSTLELGDSALYLCASSWGTGDTQYFGPGTRLTVL.

This clonotype was observed a few times. The chain employs TRBV4-3 and TRBJ1-2; 9 positions match TRBD1. Trimming took 2 bases from V and 7 from J; bases not matched to a gene: 5. The germline CDR1 and CDR2 sequences are LGHNA and YSLEER. The length of the CDR3 is 14 residues. CDR3 loop: CASSQLQGAPGYTF. Written as DNA, the CDR3 is TGCGCCAGCAGCCAACTACAGGGGGCTCCTGGCTACACCTTC.

Only a few counts were recorded for this clonotype. This chain joins TRBV5-4 and TRBJ2-7; the D is unclear. Germline loops: CDR1 SGHNT, CDR2 YYREEE (reference sequence). This CDR3 has 15 residues. V was shortened by 2 bases and J by 0 bases, with 12 bases between the two germline ends. CDR3 nucleotide sequence: TGTGCCAGCAGCTTAGGACCCGTTAGCTCCTACGAGCAGTACTTC. This sequence encodes CASSLGPVSSYEQYF. Together with reference TRBV5-4 and TRBJ2-7, the CDR3 gives the full variable domain: ETGVTQSPTHLIKTRGQQVTLRCSSQSGHNTVSWYQQALGQGPQFIFQYYREEENGRGNFPPRFSGLQFPNYSSELNVNALELDDSALYLCASSLGPVSSYEQYFGPGTRLTVT.

This clonotype was seen repeatedly, ten times or more. The gene calls are TRBV3-1 and TRBJ2-1, with D possibly TRBD1 on 8 matching bases. This CDR3 contains 14 residues. CDR1 and CDR2 (germline): LGHDT, YNNKEL (reference sequence). Between the trimmed V and J ends, which lost 6 bases and 2 bases, there was a span of 11 bases. The CDR3 bases are TGTGCCAGCAGTACAGGGGGGGCCTACAATGAGCAGTTCTTC. Translating gives CASSTGGAYNEQFF.

V is TRBV25-1 and J is TRBJ2-5; D may be TRBD2 (6 bases). The CDR3 is 13 amino acids. V lost 6 bases to trimming and J lost 4 bases, with 12 bases between them. Germline lookup yields CDR1 MGHDK and CDR2 SYGVNS. The CDR3: CASSSGVRETQYF. CDR3 bases: TGTGCCAGCAGCTCGGGGGTCAGAGAGACCCAGTACTTC.

This clonotype showed up many times. The chain employs TRBV6-1 and TRBJ1-3; D gene unclear. This CDR3 region has 16 residues. Between the trimmed V and J ends, which lost 5 bases and 0 bases, there was a span of 14 bases. Germline CDR1 MNHNS, CDR2 SASEGT. The DNA of the CDR3 is TGTGCCAGCAGTCCCTCCTTGAGTTTCTCTGGAAACACCATATATTTT. Translation: CASSPSLSFSGNTIYF.

At least ten counts were recorded for this clonotype. The chain links TRBV12-3 or TRBV12-4 to TRBJ2-7; 10 nucleotides agree with TRBD1. V was pared by 6 bases and J by 6 bases, with 11 bases of the junction left unmatched. The CDR3 loop spans 15 amino acids. CDR3 in amino acids: CASRRQGAKSFEQYF. CDR3 nucleotides: TGTGCCAGCAGAAGACAGGGGGCGAAATCTTTCGAGCAGTACTTC.

As DNA, the CDR3 is TGCAGTGCTAGTCGGGGGTGGGGCGAGCAGTACTTC. Translating it yields CSASRGWGEQYF. This chain uses TRBV20-1 with TRBJ2-7; maybe TRBD2 (6 bases). The germline CDR1 and CDR2 sequences are DFQATT and SNEGSKA (reference sequence). The CDR3 covers 12 residues. V was clipped by 3 bases and J by 6 bases, with 12 bases between them.

This clonotype occurred many times. V usage is TRBV7-2 and J usage is TRBJ2-1; D is unresolved. Trimming took 1 base from V and 7 from J, leaving 14 bases between them. Germline V gives CDR1 SGHTA, CDR2 FQGNSA. The CDR3 consists of 15 residues. The CDR3 DNA reads TGTGCCAGCAGCTTAGTTGGTAGGTCGCCTAATGAGCAGTTCTTC. Translation gives CASSLVGRSPNEQFF.

On this clonotype: Since a much larger clone is just one base distant, this may be a read error. The rearrangement uses TRBV12-3 or TRBV12-4 and TRBJ2-7, with a tentative D call TRBD2 (6 bases). CDR3 length: 14 amino acids. The CDR3 loop is CACSLTPTSNEQYF. CDR3 in DNA: TGTGCCTGCAGTTTGACGCCTACTAGCAACGAGCAGTACTTC.

This clonotype was seen more than once but under ten times. The rearrangement joins TRBV29-1 to TRBJ2-5; D is possibly TRBD1 or TRBD2 (5 bases each). V was trimmed by 4 bases and J by 2 bases, leaving 14 bases between them. The CDR3 contains 14 residues. CDR1 and CDR2 (germline): SQVTM, ANQGSEA. CDR3 loop: CSVVPQGPQETQYF. The CDR3 DNA reads TGCAGCGTTGTTCCCCAGGGACCACAAGAGACCCAGTACTTC.

This clonotype was seen only a few times. The chain has TRBV12-3 or TRBV12-4 and TRBJ2-7, with 12 bases that match TRBD2. The CDR3 runs 16 residues. V lost 5 bases and J lost 4; bases outside the gene matches: 9. The DNA of the CDR3 is TGTGCCAGCAGTCTCATACGAGGACTAGCGGGGTACGAGCAGTACTTC. Translating gives CASSLIRGLAGYEQYF.

This clonotype was recorded many times. The DNA for the CDR3 is TGTGCCAGCAGTTTTTCAGGGAACACTGAAGCTTTCTTT. Protein product: CASSFSGNTEAFF. The rearrangement links TRBV12-3 or TRBV12-4 to TRBJ1-1; D gene unclear. This CDR3 contains 13 residues. V gave up 3 bases and J gave up 1 base, with 6 bases separating them.

This clonotype was seen a few times. The chain combines TRBV14 with TRBJ2-7; 8 bases agree with TRBD1. CDR1 and CDR2 from the germline V gene are SGHDN and FVKESK. The CDR3 has 15 amino acids. V lost 0 bases to trimming and J lost 3 bases; unmatched junction nucleotides: 4. The CDR3 DNA reads TGTGCCAGCAGCCAAGATCTGGACAGGGTCTACGAGCAGTACTTC. Translating it yields CASSQDLDRVYEQYF.